The 26 T cell receptor beta chains reported below all come from one sample, sequenced in a study of T cell changes during pregnancy in multiple sclerosis. Method: immunoSEQ multiplex PCR; TCRdb's copy keeps in-frame clones and lacks some. The sample includes tens of thousands of clones, about nine tenths of them seen just once. This sample comprised CD4+ T cells from peripheral blood mononuclear cells, obtained before pregnancy. The receptor set was obtained from a female donor with multiple sclerosis, enrolled in a pregnancy study.

About this clone: The junction does not match germline at one end; this may be a read error. The chain has TRBV7-8 and TRBJ1-1; 9 bases map to TRBD1. Germline CDR1 reads SGHVS; CDR2 reads FQNEAQ. CDR3 size: 15 residues. This chain's CDR3 is CASSWLQGAQVEVFF. In nucleotides, the CDR3 is TGTGCCAGCAGCTGGTTACAGGGGGCGCAGGTTGAAGTTTTCTTT.

This clone was seen once. The rearrangement joins TRBV30 to TRBJ1-5; TRBD1 matches at 7 bases. From germline, CDR1 is GTSNPN and CDR2 SVGIG (reference sequence). V gave up 2 bases and J gave up 6 bases; unmatched junction bases: 7. The CDR3 loop spans 14 amino acids. CDR3 protein: CAWSTSGGGQPQHF. For the CDR3, the DNA is TGTGCCTGGAGTACGTCAGGGGGAGGTCAGCCCCAGCATTTT.

The chain has TRBV6-4 and TRBJ2-2, with 9 positions matching TRBD2. Trimming took 11 bases from V and 5 from J; bases not matched to a gene: 6. The V gene's germline CDR1 is MRHNA and CDR2 SNTAGT. This CDR3 region has 13 residues. The CDR3 loop reads CAARSGRTGELFF. CDR3 DNA sequence: TGTGCCGCTCGAAGCGGGAGGACCGGGGAGCTGTTTTTT.

The J gene is TRBJ1-2, the V gene TRBV6-5; 8 positions agree with TRBD1. V trimming: 2 bases; J trimming: 8 bases; junction bases outside the gene matches: 4. From germline, CDR1 is MNHEY and CDR2 SVGAGI. The CDR3 is 13 residues long. The CDR3 DNA follows: TGTGCCAGCAGTTACATACAGGGGGGGGGCTACACCTTC. As protein: CASSYIQGGGYTF.

The gene calls are TRBV14 and TRBJ2-1, with D possibly TRBD2 on 6 matching bases. The CDR3 runs to 14 residues. Germline CDR1 reads SGHDN; CDR2 reads FVKESK. Trimming took off 0 bases at V and 7 bases at J, with 10 bases between the two ends. The chain's CDR3 is CASSQELARNEQFF. CDR3 bases: TGTGCCAGCAGCCAAGAGCTAGCGAGGAATGAGCAGTTCTTC.

The rearrangement uses TRBV9 and TRBJ2-7; 8 bases align to TRBD1. This CDR3 has 15 amino acids. CDR1 and CDR2 from the germline V gene are SGDLS and YYNGEE. J was trimmed by 6 bases and V by 0 bases; bases with no gene match: 8. CDR3 in amino acids: CASSVGDRGKGEQYF. CDR3 in DNA: TGTGCCAGCAGCGTAGGTGACAGGGGTAAGGGCGAGCAGTACTTC.

This clone was seen only once. CDR3 amino acids: CAWSVAGGGEQYF. Here the CDR3 DNA reads TGTGCCTGGAGTGTAGCAGGGGGAGGTGAGCAGTACTTC. The chain is built from TRBV30 and TRBJ2-7; D possibly corresponds to TRBD1 (7 bases). Germline V lookup: CDR1 GTSNPN, CDR2 SVGIG (reference sequence). The CDR3 is 13 amino acids. V was pared by 0 bases and J by 7 bases, with 13 bases between.

In its sample, this clone was seen a few times. V is TRBV18 and J is TRBJ1-5, with D possibly being TRBD1 (5 bases). Germline V gene lookup returns CDR1 KGHSH and CDR2 LQKENI. V gave up 3 bases and J gave up 2 bases, with 11 bases separating them. The CDR3 runs 15 residues. The CDR3 protein is CASSPAGLRNQPQHF. CDR3 DNA: TGTGCCAGCTCACCGGCAGGGCTACGCAATCAGCCCCAGCATTTT. Full variable domain (rest looked up from reference TRBV18 and TRBJ1-5): NAGVMQNPRHLVRRRGQEARLRCSPMKGHSHVYWYRQLPEEGLKFMVYLQKENIIDESGMPKERFSAEFPKEGPSILRIQQVVRGDSAAYFCASSPAGLRNQPQHFGDGTRLSIL.

This chain links TRBV6-5 with TRBJ1-2; a possible D gene is TRBD1 (6 bases). Germline V gene lookup returns CDR1 MNHEY and CDR2 SVGAGI. The CDR3 consists of 14 residues. Trimming cost V 4 bases and J 5 bases, with 14 bases left between them. The chain's CDR3 is CASSSTDRPYGYTF. In DNA form, the CDR3 reads TGTGCCAGCAGTTCTACAGACAGGCCGTATGGCTACACCTTC.

This chain connects TRBV14 to TRBJ2-7; D possibly corresponds to TRBD2 (6 bases). Trimming took 8 bases from V and 7 from J, leaving 12 bases between them. Per the germline V gene, CDR1 is SGHDN and CDR2 is FVKESK. This CDR3 spans 11 amino acids. This chain's CDR3 is CASGPAGEQYF. The CDR3 DNA follows: TGTGCCAGCGGACCTGCGGGGGAGCAGTACTTC.

The chain employs TRBV11-3 and TRBJ2-2, with 13 bases identical to TRBD2. The germline V gene has CDR1 SGHNT and CDR2 YENEEA. The ends lost 4 bases at V and 3 bases at J; junction bases unmatched: 5. The CDR3 spans 17 residues. For the CDR3, the DNA is TGTGCCAGCAGCTCTGGGACTAGCGGGGCATACACCGGGGAGCTGTTTTTT. Translating gives CASSSGTSGAYTGELFF.

J is TRBJ2-7 and V is TRBV7-2; 9 bases agree with TRBD1. The CDR3 totals 14 residues. Per the germline V gene, CDR1 is SGHTA and CDR2 is FQGNSA. The V gene end was trimmed by 4 bases and the J gene end by 5 bases; junction bases not matched to a gene: 6. CDR3 bases: TGTGCCAGCAGCTCACAGGGGGCAATCAACGAGCAGTACTTC. This translates into CASSSQGAINEQYF.

The chain uses TRBV4-1 and TRBJ1-5; D unclear. Looked up from germline, CDR1 is MGHRA and CDR2 is YSYEKL. V was trimmed by 0 bases and J by 4 bases, leaving 16 bases between them. The CDR3 loop spans 17 amino acids. The CDR3, as DNA: TGCGCCAGCAGCCAAGATTATAGACGCCCGGGGAATCAGCCCCAGCATTTT. This translates into CASSQDYRRPGNQPQHF.

The CDR3 nucleotides are TGTGCCAGCAGCTTGGTTTTGCCTAGCCTAAAACTCACAGATACGCAGTATTTT. It encodes CASSLVLPSLKLTDTQYF. The chain has TRBV5-5 and TRBJ2-3, with a weak D call TRBD2 (5 bases). Trimming took off 0 bases at V and 2 bases at J, with 19 bases between the two ends. The germline V gene has CDR1 SGHKS and CDR2 YYEKEE (reference sequence). This CDR3 is built from 18 residues.

The V call is TRBV19, the J call TRBJ1-5, with 9 positions matching TRBD1. Germline V gene sequence: CDR1 LNHDA, CDR2 SQIVND (reference sequence). V lost 3 bases to trimming and J lost 6 bases; unmatched junction nucleotides: 6. This CDR3 spans 15 amino acids. The CDR3 region has the DNA TGTGCCAGTAGTATGGGACAGGGCTTAAGTCAGCCCCAGCATTTT. Translation gives CASSMGQGLSQPQHF. The variable domain in full, completed from reference TRBV19 and TRBJ1-5, reads DGGITQSPKYLFRKEGQNVTLSCEQNLNHDAMYWYRQDPGQGLRLIYYSQIVNDFQKGDIAEGYSVSREKKESFPLTVTSAQKNPTAFYLCASSMGQGLSQPQHFGDGTRLSIL.

This sequence joins TRBV10-3 and TRBJ2-7; 7 positions agree with TRBD1. Germline V CDR1 and CDR2: ENHRY, SYGVKD. The CDR3 consists of 15 residues. The trim removed 4 bases at V and 0 bases at J, leaving 6 bases unmatched. DNA of the CDR3: TGTGCCATCAGTGCCGGGACAGCCGCCTCCTACGAGCAGTACTTC. Translation gives CAISAGTAASYEQYF.

The rearrangement links TRBV18 to TRBJ2-7; D is perhaps TRBD1 (5 bases). CDR1 is KGHSH and CDR2 is LQKENI in the germline V gene. V lost 3 bases and J lost 2, with 14 bases in between. This CDR3 comprises 15 residues. CDR3 bases: TGTGCCAGCTCACCGTCCAGGGCCTCCCCCTACGAGCAGTACTTC. It codes for CASSPSRASPYEQYF.

This chain's CDR3 is CSVETGYTGELFF. The CDR3 DNA reads as TGCAGCGTCGAGACAGGATACACCGGGGAGCTGTTTTTT. The chain employs TRBV29-1 and TRBJ2-2; weak D call: TRBD1 (6 bases). This CDR3 is built from 13 residues. V lost 6 bases and J 3 bases, leaving 11 bases between the germline ends. CDR1 and CDR2 (germline): SQVTM, ANQGSEA.

J is TRBJ2-1 and V is TRBV9; D gene ambiguous. Germline V gene data show CDR1 as SGDLS and CDR2 as YYNGEE. The CDR3 runs 16 residues. V was clipped by 0 bases and J by 7 bases, with 17 bases between them. The CDR3 loop is CASSVVDSGVGNEQFF. The CDR3 nucleotides read TGTGCCAGCAGCGTAGTCGATTCGGGTGTAGGAAATGAGCAGTTCTTC. Together with reference TRBV9 and TRBJ2-1, the CDR3 gives the full variable domain: DSGVTQTPKHLITATGQRVTLRCSPRSGDLSVYWYQQSLDQGLQFLIQYYNGEERAKGNILERFSAQQFPDLHSELNLSSLELGDSALYFCASSVVDSGVGNEQFFGPGTRLTVL.

The chain uses TRBV29-1 and TRBJ1-2; D is unresolved. CDR1 SQVTM and CDR2 ANQGSEA come from the germline V gene. Trimming pared 2 bases from V and 4 bases from J, leaving 8 bases between. The CDR3 has 12 residues. The CDR3 region is CSVEPVVYGYTF. CDR3 coding DNA: TGCAGCGTTGAACCGGTGGTCTATGGCTACACCTTC.

This sequence joins TRBV4-1 and TRBJ2-7, with 8 bases identical to TRBD2. V shed 1 base and J 3 bases; nucleotides not matched to a gene: 2. The V gene's germline CDR1 is MGHRA and CDR2 YSYEKL. The CDR3 runs to 14 residues. The CDR3 nucleotides are TGCGCCAGCAGCCAAGGCGGGGGGCTCTACGAGCAGTACTTC. Residues: CASSQGGGLYEQYF.

The gene calls are TRBV19 and TRBJ1-1; 11 nucleotides align to TRBD1. The J segment lost 2 bases and the V segment lost 7 bases, leaving 6 bases of the junction unmatched. Germline CDR1 LNHDA, CDR2 SQIVND (reference sequence). The length of the CDR3 is 15 residues. CDR3 nucleotide sequence: TGTGCCAGTAACTCGGGACAGGGGGGAAACACTGAAGCTTTCTTT. Encoded protein: CASNSGQGGNTEAFF.

V gene TRBV29-1 combines with J gene TRBJ2-2, with 8 bases fitting TRBD1. Trimming cost V 2 bases and J 6 bases; bases outside gene matches: 5. Germline V lookup: CDR1 SQVTM, CDR2 ANQGSEA. The CDR3 sequence is 14 residues long. CDR3 region: CSVEPGQAPGELFF. CDR3 nucleotides: TGCAGCGTTGAACCGGGACAGGCCCCCGGGGAGCTGTTTTTT.

CDR3 loop: CAIKFSGSSGNEQFF. CDR3 in DNA: TGTGCCATCAAATTTAGCGGGAGCTCGGGGAATGAGCAGTTCTTC. The chain recombines TRBV10-3 with TRBJ2-1; 9 bases agree with TRBD2. Germline V gene lookup returns CDR1 ENHRY and CDR2 SYGVKD. CDR3 size: 15 residues. V lost 7 bases to trimming and J lost 7 bases; unmatched junction nucleotides: 11.

This clone was observed once. The rearrangement joins TRBV5-4 to TRBJ1-2; no definite D call. The CDR3 is made up of 15 amino acids. Germline V gene data show CDR1 as SGHNT and CDR2 as YYREEE (reference sequence). V lost 0 bases and J 5 bases, leaving 14 bases between the germline ends. The DNA for the CDR3 is TGTGCCAGCAGCTTGGTGGGTGAACCCGGGTATGGCTACACCTTC. Encoded protein: CASSLVGEPGYGYTF. Combining the CDR3 with reference TRBV5-4 and TRBJ1-2 gives the whole variable domain ETGVTQSPTHLIKTRGQQVTLRCSSQSGHNTVSWYQQALGQGPQFIFQYYREEENGRGNFPPRFSGLQFPNYSSELNVNALELDDSALYLCASSLVGEPGYGYTFGSGTRLTVV.

A few counts support this clone. J is TRBJ2-7 and V is TRBV7-2; 11 bases agree with TRBD2. With V trimmed by 4 bases and J by 4 bases, 9 bases remained unmatched. The CDR3 consists of 16 residues. Germline lookup yields CDR1 SGHTA and CDR2 FQGNSA. CDR3 residues: CASSYPIAGGPYEQYF. The CDR3, as DNA: TGTGCCAGCAGCTATCCCATAGCGGGGGGGCCGTACGAGCAGTACTTC. The whole variable domain, remainder taken from reference TRBV7-2 and TRBJ2-7, is GAGVSQSPSNKVTEKGKDVELRCDPISGHTALYWYRQSLGQGLEFLIYFQGNSAPDKSGLPSDRFSAERTGGSVSTLTIQRTQQEDSAVYLCASSYPIAGGPYEQYFGPGTRLTVT.